Reported below is one T cell receptor beta chain. Its antigen is not known. The data were obtained in a study of cytomegalovirus exposure and HLA in healthy donors. Study-level findings and limits: A few chains tied to CMV proved CMV antigen-specific in vitro.

TCRdb's copy holds only in-frame clones and misses some; the assay was immunoSEQ multiplex PCR. The sample has more than 85,000 clones; roughly 90% are singletons. The CDR3 loop spans 16 amino acids. Germline-derived CDR1 and CDR2 are SGDLS and YYNGEE. V gave up 4 bases and J gave up 0 bases; unmatched junction bases: 3. This sequence was found in a woman aged 18-29 years in good health and CMV-seronegative. The sequenced sample consisted of PBMCs. The chain links TRBV9 to TRBJ2-1; 11 bases match TRBD2. In nucleotides, the CDR3 is TGTGCCAGCAGCCTCACTAGCGGGAGCTCCTACAATGAGCAGTTCTTC. Its protein product is CASSLTSGSSYNEQFF.